The 30 T cell receptor beta chains presented below share a single source sample, sequenced in a study of beta chain features in type 1 diabetes. Sequenced material consisted of expressed TCRB transcripts (all of the isolated RNA was reverse transcribed). Profiling relied on immunoSEQ multiplex PCR, and the TCRdb table lists in-frame clones only, not all of them. This sample carries about 240,000 clones, 25% to 30% of them seen once, and the ten largest clones take roughly 4%. The specimen sequenced was central memory CD4+ T cells from blood. These receptors came from a man aged 25 to 45 in good health.

The chain couples TRBV30 to TRBJ2-1; 9 bases align to TRBD2. The CDR3 totals 14 residues. CDR1 GTSNPN and CDR2 SVGIG come from the germline V gene (reference sequence). Losses at the gene ends were 7 bases for V and 9 bases for J; bases not matched to a gene: 13. The CDR3 nucleotides read TGTGCCTCATCGGCTAGCGGGAAGGCCGTTGAGCAGTTCTTC. Residues: CASSASGKAVEQFF.

This rearrangement joins TRBV10-3 to TRBJ1-5, with D tentatively TRBD1 (5 bases). Germline V gene sequence: CDR1 ENHRY, CDR2 SYGVKD. The CDR3 has 16 amino acids. V lost 0 bases and J 2 bases, leaving 11 bases between the germline ends. The CDR3 is CAISESRGSGNQPQHF. The CDR3 nucleotides read TGTGCCATCAGTGAGTCGAGGGGCTCTGGCAATCAGCCCCAGCATTTT.

The chain links TRBV25-1 to TRBJ1-6; D is uncertain. CDR3 length equals 15 residues. Deletions cut 5 bases from V and 0 bases from J, with 8 bases between. Germline CDR1 and CDR2: MGHDK and SYGVNS. CDR3 loop: CASSPHSSYNSPLHF. As DNA, the CDR3 is TGTGCCAGCAGTCCCCACAGCTCCTATAATTCACCCCTCCACTTT.

This chain uses TRBV5-6 with TRBJ1-2; D not resolved. V lost 1 base and J 2 bases, leaving 12 bases between the germline ends. In germline, CDR1 is SGHDT, CDR2 YYEEEE. The CDR3 runs to 15 residues. Here the CDR3 reads CASSLTVYRNYGYTF. CDR3 DNA sequence: TGTGCCAGCAGCTTGACAGTCTACAGAAACTATGGCTACACCTTC.

This clone has just a few counts. V usage is TRBV6-5 and J usage is TRBJ2-6, with D unresolved. CDR3 size: 16 residues. CDR1 MNHEY and CDR2 SVGAGI come from the germline V gene. The V end was cut by 2 bases, the J end by 1 base, with 9 bases between. CDR3 in DNA: TGTGCCAGCAGTTACGAGGCCTTGTCTGGGGCCAACGTCCTGACTTTC. Its protein product is CASSYEALSGANVLTF.

This sequence joins TRBV7-2 and TRBJ1-5, with D unclear. Looked up from germline, CDR1 is SGHTA and CDR2 is FQGNSA. Trimming shortened V by 5 bases and J by 3 bases, and 5 bases separated the two germline ends. The CDR3 covers 12 residues. CDR3 in amino acids: CASSILNQPQHF. The CDR3 DNA is TGTGCCAGCAGCATACTCAATCAGCCCCAGCATTTT. Complete variable domain (other parts from reference TRBV7-2 and TRBJ1-5): GAGVSQSPSNKVTEKGKDVELRCDPISGHTALYWYRQSLGQGLEFLIYFQGNSAPDKSGLPSDRFSAERTGGSVSTLTIQRTQQEDSAVYLCASSILNQPQHFGDGTRLSIL.

The sample holds a few counts of this clone. Other nucleotide sequences from this sample produce the same CDR3. V and J are TRBV7-2 and TRBJ2-6; the D is unclear. Germline CDR1 SGHTA, CDR2 FQGNSA. The length of the CDR3 is 14 residues. Trimming removed 1 base from V and 0 bases from J, with 1 base in between. The CDR3 spells CASSLVSGANVLTF. CDR3 bases: TGTGCCAGCAGCTTAGTCTCTGGGGCCAACGTCCTGACTTTC.

Only a few counts were recorded for this clone. The chain uses TRBV7-2 and TRBJ2-5; 8 nucleotides align to TRBD2. The germline V gene encodes CDR1 SGHTA and CDR2 FQGNSA. After removal of 1 base from V and 5 bases from J, the junction contained 6 bases not matched to a gene. This CDR3 spans 15 amino acids. The CDR3 here is CASSLGTSGRETQYF. DNA for the CDR3: TGTGCCAGCAGCTTAGGTACTAGCGGCCGGGAGACCCAGTACTTC.

This clone was seen only a few times. This CDR3 reads CASSPRTSGSYNEQFF. CDR3 bases: TGTGCCAGCTCACCACGTACTAGCGGTTCCTACAATGAGCAGTTCTTC. The chain combines TRBV18 with TRBJ2-1, with 8 bases matching TRBD2. CDR3 size: 16 residues. Germline CDR1 reads KGHSH; CDR2 reads LQKENI. The ends lost 1 base at V and 1 base at J; junction bases unmatched: 3.

This clone has a handful of counts. The chain is built from TRBV12-5 and TRBJ1-5; maybe TRBD1 (6 bases). CDR1 is LGHNT and CDR2 is FRNRAP in the germline V gene. The CDR3 length is 13 residues. Trimming removed 5 bases at V and 7 bases at J, with 12 bases between. The CDR3 DNA sequence: TGTGCTAGTGGTCGAGGGGGTACCCAGCCCCAGCATTTT. Its translation is CASGRGGTQPQHF.

The CDR3 region is CASSQTGTPYEQYF. The CDR3 DNA follows: TGTGCCAGCAGTCAAACAGGCACCCCCTACGAGCAGTACTTC. This rearrangement joins TRBV9 to TRBJ2-7; weak D call: TRBD1 (5 bases). The CDR3 covers 14 residues. The germline V gene encodes CDR1 SGDLS and CDR2 YYNGEE. Trimming cost V 5 bases and J 2 bases, with 14 bases left between them.

This clone was seen more than once but under ten times. This sequence joins TRBV5-1 and TRBJ2-7, with 11 bases identical to TRBD2. Per the germline V gene, CDR1 is SGHRS and CDR2 is YFSETQ. The CDR3 contains 14 residues. V lost 4 bases to trimming and J lost 3 bases; unmatched junction nucleotides: 3. The CDR3 sequence: CASSGGTSGYEQYF. In DNA, the CDR3 is TGCGCCAGCAGCGGCGGGACTAGCGGCTACGAGCAGTACTTC.

The V call is TRBV27, the J call TRBJ2-7; 8 positions match TRBD1. CDR3 length: 14 residues. J lost 5 bases, V lost 8 bases, and 11 bases had no gene match. Germline CDR1 is MNHEY and CDR2 is SMNVEV (reference sequence). CDR3 in amino acids: CASGRGRVRNEQYF. CDR3 coding DNA: TGTGCCAGCGGCAGGGGGCGCGTGAGAAACGAGCAGTACTTC.

This clone was counted a few times. Other DNA variants within this sample encode the same CDR3. This chain connects TRBV5-6 to TRBJ2-5; D gene uncertain. Per germline, CDR1 SGHDT and CDR2 YYEEEE. There are 11 residues in the CDR3. The V end lost 4 bases, the J end lost 2 bases, and 3 bases lay between the germline ends. In nucleotides, the CDR3 is TGTGCCAGCAGCCGACAAGAGACCCAGTACTTC. Its protein is CASSRQETQYF.

The rearrangement joins TRBV19 to TRBJ1-2; D gene ambiguous. The CDR3 runs 16 residues. Trimming removed 7 bases at V and 5 bases at J, with 23 bases between. The germline CDR1 and CDR2 sequences are LNHDA and SQIVND (reference sequence). This CDR3 reads CASNPSSGSLGYGYTF. CDR3 DNA sequence: TGTGCCAGTAACCCGAGCTCGGGCAGCTTAGGGTATGGCTACACCTTC.

The chain links TRBV6-1 to TRBJ2-1; 11 bases agree with TRBD2. CDR1 MNHNS and CDR2 SASEGT come from the germline V gene. The CDR3 is made up of 15 amino acids. The CDR3 bases are TGTGAAGATACAGATAGCGGGGGGGACCTGGGTGAGCAGTTCTTC. Protein sequence: CEDTDSGGDLGEQFF.

This clone occurred a few times. The rearrangement links TRBV30 to TRBJ1-2; 9 positions agree with TRBD1. The CDR3 extends over 15 amino acids. CDR1 and CDR2 from the germline V gene are GTSNPN and SVGIG (reference sequence). J lost 4 bases, V lost 1 base, and 7 bases had no gene match. CDR3 loop: CAWSGGQGISYGYTF. CDR3 sequence (DNA): TGTGCCTGGAGTGGAGGACAGGGGATCTCCTATGGCTACACCTTC.

V is TRBV30 and J is TRBJ2-1; the D gene could be TRBD1 or TRBD2 (6 bases each). The length of the CDR3 is 15 residues. Germline CDR1 is GTSNPN and CDR2 is SVGIG (reference sequence). V lost 6 bases, J lost 6 bases, and 21 bases lay in between. The CDR3 nucleotides are TGTGCCTGTCGGTGGGGGGCCGGGTTAGGCAATGAGCAGTTCTTC. Protein: CACRWGAGLGNEQFF.

Remarks on this clone: With a much larger clone just one base away, this may be a read error. The rearrangement uses TRBV7-2 and TRBJ2-7; either TRBD1 or TRBD2 may supply D (5 bases each). V was clipped by 4 bases and J by 6 bases, with 13 bases between them. The CDR3 length is 13 residues. CDR1 and CDR2 (germline): SGHTA, FQGNSA. The CDR3 reads CASSCGPGREQYF. In nucleotides, the CDR3 is TGTGCCAGCAGCTGCGGCCCGGGGCGCGAGCAGTACTTC.

In its sample, this clone was seen a few times. The rearrangement uses TRBV25-1 and TRBJ2-7, with D possibly TRBD1 on 5 matching bases. V was shortened by 4 bases and J by 3 bases, with 13 bases between the two germline ends. Germline-derived CDR1 and CDR2 are MGHDK and SYGVNS. The length of the CDR3 is 14 residues. The CDR3 here is CASSAKQEIYEQYF. In DNA form, the CDR3 reads TGTGCCAGCAGTGCAAAACAGGAGATCTACGAGCAGTACTTC.

This chain links TRBV14 with TRBJ2-7; D call uncertain. The V end lost 4 bases, the J end lost 3 bases, and 4 bases lay between the germline ends. The V gene's germline CDR1 is SGHDN and CDR2 FVKESK. The length of the CDR3 is 11 residues. CDR3 sequence reads: CASSRHYEQYF. DNA of the CDR3: TGTGCCAGCAGCCGCCACTACGAGCAGTACTTC.

This clone was counted a few times. The CDR3 here is CSAHVAGDVDTQYF. The CDR3 region has the DNA TGCAGCGCCCATGTAGCGGGAGATGTAGATACGCAGTATTTT. V gene TRBV29-1 combines with J gene TRBJ2-3, with 9 bases identical to TRBD2. This CDR3 region has 14 residues. CDR1 and CDR2 (germline): SQVTM, ANQGSEA. Trimming removed 7 bases from V and 5 bases from J; junction bases left unmatched: 10.

The gene calls are TRBV7-8 and TRBJ1-1; D unclear. Germline assignment: CDR1 SGHVS and CDR2 FQNEAQ. The CDR3 is 15 residues long. The V gene lost 4 bases and the J gene lost 1 base, with 13 bases spanning the gap. The CDR3 bases are TGTGCCAGCAGCTCCACACGGGCGGGGAACACTGAAGCTTTCTTT. This gives the protein CASSSTRAGNTEAFF.

This clone was counted between two and nine times. This sequence joins TRBV15 and TRBJ2-5, with a weak D call TRBD2 (6 bases). CDR3 length: 16 amino acids. Germline lookup yields CDR1 LNHNV and CDR2 YYDKDF (reference sequence). Trimming took off 2 bases at V and 5 bases at J, with 18 bases between the two ends. The CDR3 DNA follows: TGTGCCACCAGCAGACCCCACCAGGGAGGCGGCGAGACCCAGTACTTC. Translation gives CATSRPHQGGGETQYF.

Note on this clone: One junction end disagrees with the germline gene, perhaps due to a read error. J is TRBJ2-6 and V is TRBV10-3; D is possibly TRBD1 (5 bases). The CDR3 has 17 amino acids. Per germline, CDR1 ENHRY and CDR2 SYGVKD. This CDR3 reads CALSESLGASGANVLTF. CDR3 in DNA: TGTGCCCTCAGTGAGTCGTTAGGGGCCTCTGGGGCCAACGTCCTGACTTTC.

This clone was observed a single time. The chain combines TRBV5-6 with TRBJ2-1; D not resolved. CDR3 size: 16 residues. V dropped 2 bases and J dropped 2 bases, with 14 bases sitting between them. CDR1 and CDR2 (germline): SGHDT, YYEEEE. In nucleotides, the CDR3 is TGTGCCAGCAGCTTTCTATCCGCAGAGCCCTACAATGAGCAGTTCTTC. It is translated as CASSFLSAEPYNEQFF.

This clone was observed at least ten times. The CDR3 DNA reads as TGCGCCAGCAGTGTGAAGGCCTTCGGCACGCAGTATTTT. Protein sequence: CASSVKAFGTQYF. The rearrangement joins TRBV10-1 to TRBJ2-3; no clear D gene. CDR3 length: 13 residues. V lost 4 bases to trimming and J lost 9 bases, with 14 bases between them. CDR1 and CDR2 (germline): WNHNN, SYGVQD (reference sequence).

This clone was seen a few times. The V call is TRBV28, the J call TRBJ2-3; 7 bases line up with TRBD2. CDR3 length: 15 residues. The V gene end was trimmed by 6 bases and the J gene end by 5 bases; junction bases not matched to a gene: 11. CDR1 is MDHEN and CDR2 is SYDVKM in the germline V gene. The CDR3 coding sequence is TGTGCCAGCAGCCCTGGAGGGAGGGCCAAAGATACGCAGTATTTT. This translates into CASSPGGRAKDTQYF. Drawing the rest from reference TRBV28 and TRBJ2-3, the complete variable domain is DVKVTQSSRYLVKRTGEKVFLECVQDMDHENMFWYRQDPGLGLRLIYFSYDVKMKEKGDIPEGYSVSREKKERFSLILESASTNQTSMYLCASSPGGRAKDTQYFGPGTRLTVL.

The V gene is TRBV4-2, the J gene TRBJ2-5, with D tentatively TRBD2 (7 bases). CDR3 length: 16 residues. The germline V gene has CDR1 LGHNA and CDR2 YNFKEQ. The V and J ends lost 4 bases and 0 bases respectively, with 15 bases between them. The CDR3 sequence is CASSLGGLADQETQYF. CDR3 nucleotides: TGTGCCAGCAGCCTGGGGGGCCTAGCGGACCAAGAGACCCAGTACTTC.

This clone was counted between two and nine times. This chain joins TRBV23-1 and TRBJ2-2, with 7 bases aligning to TRBD2. TRBV23-1 carries the ORF label, with uncertain function. This CDR3 is 16 amino acids long. J gave up 0 bases and V 0 bases, and 1 base lay outside the gene matches. CDR3: CASSQSGGPNTGELFF. CDR3 nucleotides: TGCGCCAGCAGTCAATCGGGAGGGCCGAACACCGGGGAGCTGTTTTTT.